This TCR beta chain appears in the sequencing data of a study of early T cells in non-severe SARS-CoV-2 infection. V gave up 1 base and J gave up 3 bases, with 9 bases separating them. This CDR3 has 15 amino acids. Germline CDR1 SGHVS, CDR2 FNYEAQ. A few counts support this clonotype. TCRdb re-called the 5' RACE reads with MiXCR, one entry per CDR3 protein. The table records some 56,000 distinct CDR3 sequences, roughly a tenth of them present only once. Source material: whole blood. The TCR was taken from an adult who was a healthcare worker with PCR-confirmed SARS-CoV-2 infection or an uninfected control (not recorded which). V usage is TRBV7-6 and J usage is TRBJ1-4; D gene unclear. CDR3 sequence: CASSLEGFSNEKLFF. The CDR3 bases are TGTGCCAGCAGCTTAGAAGGGTTCTCTAATGAAAAACTGTTTTTT.